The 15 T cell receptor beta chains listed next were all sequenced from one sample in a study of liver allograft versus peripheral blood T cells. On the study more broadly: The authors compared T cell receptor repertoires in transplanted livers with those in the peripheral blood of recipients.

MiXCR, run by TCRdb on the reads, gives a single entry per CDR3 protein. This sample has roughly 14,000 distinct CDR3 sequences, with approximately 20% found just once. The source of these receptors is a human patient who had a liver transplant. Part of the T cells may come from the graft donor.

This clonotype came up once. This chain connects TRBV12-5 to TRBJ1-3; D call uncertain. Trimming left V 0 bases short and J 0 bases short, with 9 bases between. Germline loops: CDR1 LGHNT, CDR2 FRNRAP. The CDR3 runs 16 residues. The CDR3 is CASGLVLGASGNTIYF. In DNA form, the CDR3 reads TGTGCTAGTGGTTTGGTACTGGGTGCCTCTGGAAACACCATATATTTT. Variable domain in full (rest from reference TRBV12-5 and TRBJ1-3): DARVTQTPRHKVTEMGQEVTMRCQPILGHNTVFWYRQTMMQGLELLAYFRNRAPLDDSGMPKDRFSAEMPDATLATLKIQPSEPRDSAVYFCASGLVLGASGNTIYFGEGSWLTVV.

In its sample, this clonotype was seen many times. The CDR3 region is CAISEGREGPGTDTQYF. The CDR3 DNA sequence: TGTGCCATCAGTGAAGGGCGAGAAGGGCCGGGCACAGATACGCAGTATTTT. The chain has TRBV10-3 and TRBJ2-3; D unresolved. The CDR3 has 17 residues. Germline V gene lookup returns CDR1 ENHRY and CDR2 SYGVKD. V lost 3 bases and J lost 1, with 17 bases in between.

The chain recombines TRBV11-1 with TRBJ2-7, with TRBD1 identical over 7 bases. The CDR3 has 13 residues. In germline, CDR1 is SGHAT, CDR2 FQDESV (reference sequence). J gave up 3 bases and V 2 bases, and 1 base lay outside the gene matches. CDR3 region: CASSLWDSYEQYF. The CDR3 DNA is TGTGCCAGCAGCTTATGGGACAGCTACGAGCAGTACTTC.

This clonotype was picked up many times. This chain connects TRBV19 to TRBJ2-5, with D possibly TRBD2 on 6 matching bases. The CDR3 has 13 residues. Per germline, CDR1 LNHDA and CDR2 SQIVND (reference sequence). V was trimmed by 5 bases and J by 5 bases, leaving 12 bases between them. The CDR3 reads CASSLASEETQYF. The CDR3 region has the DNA TGTGCCAGTAGTCTGGCTAGCGAGGAGACCCAGTACTTC. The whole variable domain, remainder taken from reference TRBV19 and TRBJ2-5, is DGGITQSPKYLFRKEGQNVTLSCEQNLNHDAMYWYRQDPGQGLRLIYYSQIVNDFQKGDIAEGYSVSREKKESFPLTVTSAQKNPTAFYLCASSLASEETQYFGPGTRLLVL.

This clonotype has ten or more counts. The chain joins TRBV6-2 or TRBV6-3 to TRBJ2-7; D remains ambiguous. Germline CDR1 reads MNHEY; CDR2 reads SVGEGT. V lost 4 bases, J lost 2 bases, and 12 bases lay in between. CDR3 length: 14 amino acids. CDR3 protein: CASSFTRFPYEQYF. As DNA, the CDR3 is TGTGCCAGCAGTTTCACACGTTTTCCCTACGAGCAGTACTTC.

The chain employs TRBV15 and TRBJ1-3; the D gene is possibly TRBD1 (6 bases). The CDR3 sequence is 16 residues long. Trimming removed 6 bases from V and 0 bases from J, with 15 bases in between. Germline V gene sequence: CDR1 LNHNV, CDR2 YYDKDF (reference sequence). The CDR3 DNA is TGTGCCACCAGATTGACAGGCGACTCCTCTGGAAACACCATATATTTT. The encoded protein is CATRLTGDSSGNTIYF.

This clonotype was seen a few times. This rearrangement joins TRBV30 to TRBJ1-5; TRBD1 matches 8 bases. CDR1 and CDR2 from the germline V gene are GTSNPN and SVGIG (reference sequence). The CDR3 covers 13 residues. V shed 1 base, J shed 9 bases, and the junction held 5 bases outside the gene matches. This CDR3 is CAWSDRTGTPQHF. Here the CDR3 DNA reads TGTGCCTGGAGTGACCGGACAGGGACGCCCCAGCATTTT. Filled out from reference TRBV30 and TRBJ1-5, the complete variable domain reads SQTIHQWPATLVQPVGSPLSLECTVEGTSNPNLYWYRQAAGRGLQLLFYSVGIGQISSEVPQNLSASRPQDRQFILSSKKLLLSDSGFYLCAWSDRTGTPQHFGDGTRLSIL.

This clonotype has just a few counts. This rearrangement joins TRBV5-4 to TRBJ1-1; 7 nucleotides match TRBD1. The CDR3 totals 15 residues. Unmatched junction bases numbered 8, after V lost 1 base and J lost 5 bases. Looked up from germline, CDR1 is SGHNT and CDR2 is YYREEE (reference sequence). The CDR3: CASSLLTRGLTEAFF. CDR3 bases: TGTGCCAGCAGCTTGCTAACCAGGGGGTTGACTGAAGCTTTCTTT.

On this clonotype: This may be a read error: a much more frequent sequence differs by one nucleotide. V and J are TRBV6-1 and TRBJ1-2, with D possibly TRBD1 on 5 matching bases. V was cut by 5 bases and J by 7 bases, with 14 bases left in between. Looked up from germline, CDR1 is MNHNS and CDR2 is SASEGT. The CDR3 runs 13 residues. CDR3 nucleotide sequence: TGTGCCAGCAGTCAACCCCAGGGCGGTGGCTACACCTTC. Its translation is CASSQPQGGGYTF.

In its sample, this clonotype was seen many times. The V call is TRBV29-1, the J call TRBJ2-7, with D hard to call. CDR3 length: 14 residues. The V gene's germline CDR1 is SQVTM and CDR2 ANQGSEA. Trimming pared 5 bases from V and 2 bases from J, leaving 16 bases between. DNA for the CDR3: TGCAGCGTTAAGACGACGGCCCCTGCCTACGAGCAGTACTTC. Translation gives CSVKTTAPAYEQYF.

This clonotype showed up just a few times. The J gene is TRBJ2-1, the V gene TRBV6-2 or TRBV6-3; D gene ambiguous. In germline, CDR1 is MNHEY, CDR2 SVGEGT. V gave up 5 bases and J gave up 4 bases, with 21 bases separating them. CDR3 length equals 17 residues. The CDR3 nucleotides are TGTGCCAGCAGTCGACTTGCGTCGGAGACATTTTACAATGAGCAGTTCTTC. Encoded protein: CASSRLASETFYNEQFF.

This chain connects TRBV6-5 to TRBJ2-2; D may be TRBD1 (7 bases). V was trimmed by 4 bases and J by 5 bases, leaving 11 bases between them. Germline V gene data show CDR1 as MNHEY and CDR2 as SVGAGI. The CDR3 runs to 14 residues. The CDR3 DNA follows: TGTGCCAGCAGTTCGGCAGGGGGGACCGGGGAGCTGTTTTTT. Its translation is CASSSAGGTGELFF.

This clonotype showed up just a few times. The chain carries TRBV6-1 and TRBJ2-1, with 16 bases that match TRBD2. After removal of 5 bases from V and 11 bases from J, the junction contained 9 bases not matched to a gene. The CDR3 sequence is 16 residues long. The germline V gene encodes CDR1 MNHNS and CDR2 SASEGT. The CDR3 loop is CASSYSGTSGGDKQFF. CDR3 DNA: TGTGCCAGCAGTTACTCGGGGACTAGCGGGGGGGACAAGCAGTTCTTC.

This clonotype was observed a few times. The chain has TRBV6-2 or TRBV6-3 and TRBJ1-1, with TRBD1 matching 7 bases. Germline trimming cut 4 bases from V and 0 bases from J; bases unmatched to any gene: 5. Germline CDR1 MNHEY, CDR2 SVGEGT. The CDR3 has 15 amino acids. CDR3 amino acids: CASSFLTGMNTEAFF. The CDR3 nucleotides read TGTGCCAGCAGTTTCCTGACAGGGATGAACACTGAAGCTTTCTTT.

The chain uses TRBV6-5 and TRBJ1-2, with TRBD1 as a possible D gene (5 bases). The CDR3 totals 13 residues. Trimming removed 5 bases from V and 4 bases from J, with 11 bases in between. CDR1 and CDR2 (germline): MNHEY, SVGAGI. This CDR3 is CASSPGGLYGYTF. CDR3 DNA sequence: TGTGCCAGCAGTCCCGGGGGACTCTATGGCTACACCTTC.